The 21 T cell receptor beta chains presented below share a single source sample, sequenced in a study of OX40 agonist ivuxolimab in advanced cancers. The data were produced by immunoSEQ multiplex PCR, yet TCRdb's version contains in-frame clones alone and is incomplete. Among tens of thousands of clones listed, 84% were seen once. The sample consisted of CD4+ or CD8+ T cells sorted from blood, taken in a trial of the OX40 agonist ivuxolimab. The receptor set was obtained from an adult with an advanced solid tumor such as melanoma, head and neck, liver or kidney cancer.

This chain joins TRBV10-3 and TRBJ1-2; possibly TRBD1 for D (5 bases). The CDR3 consists of 16 residues. From germline, CDR1 is ENHRY and CDR2 SYGVKD. V was clipped by 3 bases and J by 8 bases, with 22 bases between them. CDR3 protein: CAISDTSGSGEYGYTF. CDR3 coding DNA: TGTGCCATCAGTGATACGTCTGGGTCGGGGGAATACGGCTACACCTTC.

The chain is built from TRBV19 and TRBJ1-1; possible D gene TRBD1, 6 bases. V lost 6 bases and J lost 1, with 15 bases in between. This CDR3 is built from 15 residues. CDR1 LNHDA and CDR2 SQIVND come from the germline V gene (reference sequence). The CDR3 nucleotides are TGTGCCAGTAGCCATCTTCGACAGGAGAACACTGAAGCTTTCTTT. It translates to CASSHLRQENTEAFF.

The table lists this clone with a count of one. The chain links TRBV4-1 to TRBJ2-3; 8 bases map to TRBD1. The CDR3 contains 18 residues. V shed 2 bases, J shed 0 bases, and the junction held 10 bases outside the gene matches. Germline V gene lookup returns CDR1 MGHRA and CDR2 YSYEKL. The DNA for the CDR3 is TGCGCCAGCAGCCAACCCGGGACAGGACAAACTAGCACAGATACGCAGTATTTT. Its protein is CASSQPGTGQTSTDTQYF.

The chain carries TRBV5-4 and TRBJ1-1; tentative D call: TRBD1 (6 bases). The germline V gene has CDR1 SGHNT and CDR2 YYREEE (reference sequence). The V end was cut by 0 bases, the J end by 1 base, with 19 bases between. CDR3 length: 18 residues. In DNA form, the CDR3 reads TGTGCCAGCAGCTTGGTGTTGGGGGCCGTCTCTAGGAACACTGAAGCTTTCTTT. Residues: CASSLVLGAVSRNTEAFF.

The CDR3 sequence: CASSLGGEIHEQYV. As DNA, the CDR3 is TGTGCCAGCAGCTTAGGGGGGGAAATCCACGAGCAGTACGTC. The chain couples TRBV11-1 to TRBJ2-7; weak D call: TRBD2 (6 bases). Looked up from germline, CDR1 is SGHAT and CDR2 is FQDESV (reference sequence). V was clipped by 1 base and J by 5 bases, with 12 bases between them. This CDR3 contains 14 residues.

V is TRBV6-5 and J is TRBJ2-4; D perhaps matches TRBD2 (5 bases). The CDR3 extends over 16 amino acids. Germline V gene sequence: CDR1 MNHEY, CDR2 SVGAGI. With 0 bases removed from V and 3 bases from J, the gap between germline ends came to 12 bases. CDR3 DNA sequence: TGTGCCAGCAGTTACTCAGGGCCCGGGGTCAAAAACATTCAGTACTTC. Translating gives CASSYSGPGVKNIQYF.

The genes are TRBV7-8 and TRBJ1-1; D ambiguous. The V end lost 1 base, the J end lost 0 bases, and 6 bases lay between the germline ends. CDR1 and CDR2 (germline): SGHVS, FQNEAQ. This CDR3 comprises 14 residues. The CDR3 nucleotides read TGTGCCAGCAGCTTAGGGGTGATGAACACTGAAGCTTTCTTT. Translation: CASSLGVMNTEAFF. The whole variable domain, remainder taken from reference TRBV7-8 and TRBJ1-1, is GAGVSQSPRYKVAKRGQDVALRCDPISGHVSLFWYQQALGQGPEFLTYFQNEAQLDKSGLPSDRFFAERPEGSVSTLKIQRTQQEDSAVYLCASSLGVMNTEAFFGQGTRLTVV.

The rearrangement joins TRBV5-1 to TRBJ2-1; D may be TRBD2 (6 bases). Trimming took 6 bases from V and 2 from J, leaving 9 bases between them. The germline gives CDR1 SGHRS, CDR2 YFSETQ. This CDR3 has 13 residues. Here the CDR3 reads CASKLATYNEQFF. CDR3 DNA sequence: TGCGCCAGCAAGCTAGCGACCTACAATGAGCAGTTCTTC.

The chain is built from TRBV20-1 and TRBJ2-5; no firm D call. The V end lost 3 bases, the J end lost 3 bases, and 5 bases lay between the germline ends. Germline V lookup: CDR1 DFQATT, CDR2 SNEGSKA (reference sequence). The CDR3 has 11 residues. The CDR3 loop is CSASSKETQYF. DNA for the CDR3: TGCAGTGCTAGTTCCAAAGAGACCCAGTACTTC.

The chain links TRBV21-1 to TRBJ1-1. TRBV21-1 is labeled a pseudogene. The CDR3 covers 14 residues. CDR3 bases: TGTGCCAGCAGCCCCCCCCACCGGGACACTGAAGCTTTCTTT. This gives the protein CASSPPHRDTEAFF.

This chain connects TRBV11-2 to TRBJ2-6, with TRBD1 matching over 7 bases. Germline CDR1 is SGHAT and CDR2 is FQNNGV. The V gene end was trimmed by 3 bases and the J gene end by 0 bases; junction bases not matched to a gene: 5. This CDR3 has 17 amino acids. CDR3 nucleotide sequence: TGTGCCAGCAGCTTGGGGACAGACTCCTCTGGGGCCAACGTCCTGACTTTC. Protein: CASSLGTDSSGANVLTF.

The CDR3 nucleotides read TGCGCCAGCAGCCAAGAACCCGGGCCTAACACCGGGGAGCTGTTTTTT. Its protein is CASSQEPGPNTGELFF. This rearrangement joins TRBV4-1 to TRBJ2-2; no reliable D call. Germline assignment: CDR1 MGHRA and CDR2 YSYEKL. V lost 0 bases, J lost 2 bases, and 10 bases lay in between. The CDR3 is made up of 16 amino acids.

The J gene is TRBJ1-5, the V gene TRBV7-2, with a tentative D call TRBD1 (5 bases). Looked up from germline, CDR1 is SGHTA and CDR2 is FQGNSA. The CDR3 has 14 residues. Trimming cost V 5 bases and J 4 bases, with 12 bases left between them. CDR3 in DNA: TGTGCCAGCAGCCCCGGGGCAGCAAATCAGCCCCAGCATTTT. This codes for CASSPGAANQPQHF.

The chain has TRBV7-2 and TRBJ1-4; D uncertain. Trimming pared 1 base from V and 7 bases from J, leaving 13 bases between. Germline V gene sequence: CDR1 SGHTA, CDR2 FQGNSA. The CDR3 extends over 15 amino acids. The CDR3 is CASSLGPTPSEKLFF. In nucleotides, the CDR3 is TGTGCCAGCAGCTTAGGACCTACCCCGAGTGAAAAACTGTTTTTT.

The V and J genes are TRBV9 and TRBJ2-5; 8 bases match TRBD2. From germline, CDR1 is SGDLS and CDR2 YYNGEE. V lost 0 bases and J lost 7; bases outside the gene matches: 11. This CDR3 region has 16 residues. Here the CDR3 DNA reads TGTGCCAGCAGCGTAGTCTCGGAGCGGGGGAAGGGGACCCAGTACTTC. Translating it yields CASSVVSERGKGTQYF.

The J gene is TRBJ2-3, the V gene TRBV10-1; D unresolved. Trimming left V 1 base short and J 6 bases short, with 2 bases between. The CDR3 contains 11 residues. The germline V gene has CDR1 WNHNN and CDR2 SYGVQD (reference sequence). CDR3 sequence reads: CASSEWDTQYF. In DNA, the CDR3 is TGCGCCAGCAGTGAGTGGGATACGCAGTATTTT.

The table lists this clone with a count of one. V is TRBV28 and J is TRBJ1-2; D perhaps matches TRBD1 (6 bases). Germline CDR1 is MDHEN and CDR2 is SYDVKM. Trimming took 8 bases from V and 8 from J, leaving 18 bases between them. This CDR3 has 13 residues. CDR3 nucleotide sequence: TGTGCCAGCGCCAGCCTGGGGGCGCGGGGCTACACCTTC. This encodes CASASLGARGYTF.

This clone was observed a few times. The J gene is TRBJ2-1, the V gene TRBV28; D is possibly TRBD2 (6 bases). CDR1 is MDHEN and CDR2 is SYDVKM in the germline V gene. V was cut by 3 bases and J by 7 bases, with 13 bases left in between. This CDR3 has 14 amino acids. CDR3 coding DNA: TGTGCCAGCAGTTTTCGGCGGGGATTTAATGAGCAGTTCTTC. It is translated as CASSFRRGFNEQFF.

The chain is built from TRBV7-8 and TRBJ2-7; 9 bases match TRBD1. V lost 3 bases, J lost 9 bases, and 15 bases stayed unmatched. In germline, CDR1 is SGHVS, CDR2 FQNEAQ. The CDR3 is 16 amino acids. CDR3 sequence: CASSLAGTGSLLRQYF. The CDR3 DNA is TGTGCCAGCAGCTTGGCCGGGACAGGGTCTTTGCTTAGGCAGTACTTC.

This chain uses TRBV19 with TRBJ1-1; no firm D call. The CDR3 extends over 14 amino acids. V was clipped by 5 bases and J by 1 base, with 11 bases between them. Germline-derived CDR1 and CDR2 are LNHDA and SQIVND (reference sequence). As DNA, the CDR3 is TGTGCCAGTAGTCTGCTTACAGAGAACACTGAAGCTTTCTTT. Translating it yields CASSLLTENTEAFF.

For the CDR3, the DNA is TGTGCCAGCTCAGAATTTAGCACTGAAGCTTTCTTT. It translates to CASSEFSTEAFF. V usage is TRBV18 and J usage is TRBJ1-1; D remains unclear. The germline V and J ends were trimmed by 5 bases and 4 bases, with 8 bases remaining between them. CDR1 KGHSH and CDR2 LQKENI come from the germline V gene. This CDR3 has 12 amino acids.